These 21 T cell receptor beta chains originate from one sample sequenced in a study of T cell changes during pregnancy in multiple sclerosis. Method: immunoSEQ multiplex PCR; TCRdb's copy keeps in-frame clones and lacks some. This table has tens of thousands of clones, roughly nine tenths appearing once. The sample was CD4+ T cells from peripheral blood mononuclear cells, taken in the first trimester of pregnancy. The receptors shown here come from a female donor with multiple sclerosis, enrolled in a pregnancy study.

The chain has TRBV4-2 and TRBJ1-3; 7 bases match TRBD1. The CDR3 runs 16 residues. Germline V gene sequence: CDR1 LGHNA, CDR2 YNFKEQ. With 4 bases clipped from V and 0 bases from J, the junction kept 6 bases outside the gene matches. CDR3 bases: TGTGCCAGCAGCCGCTACAGGGGTGACTCTGGAAACACCATATATTTT. It yields the protein CASSRYRGDSGNTIYF.

The chain joins TRBV6-5 to TRBJ2-7; 7 bases are shared with TRBD2. Germline loops: CDR1 MNHEY, CDR2 SVGAGI. This CDR3 has 13 residues. After removal of 6 bases from V and 1 base from J, the junction contained 3 bases not matched to a gene. The CDR3 sequence: CASSRTRSYEQYF. Written as DNA, the CDR3 is TGTGCCAGCAGCCGGACTAGATCCTACGAGCAGTACTTC.

The genes are TRBV4-2 and TRBJ2-3, with 11 nucleotides matching TRBD2. Germline V gene data show CDR1 as LGHNA and CDR2 as YNFKEQ. V lost 1 base, J lost 4 bases, and 10 bases stayed unmatched. CDR3 size: 18 residues. The CDR3 loop is CASSQVRRLAGSSDTQYF. DNA of the CDR3: TGTGCCAGCAGCCAAGTAAGGAGACTAGCGGGGAGCTCAGATACGCAGTATTTT.

This chain links TRBV19 with TRBJ2-5; TRBD2 is a possible D gene (5 bases). Per germline, CDR1 LNHDA and CDR2 SQIVND (reference sequence). V lost 9 bases, J lost 2 bases, and 13 bases lay in between. CDR3 length equals 13 residues. For the CDR3, the DNA is TGTGCCAGCAACCCTAGAGGGCAAGAGACCCAGTACTTC. This translates into CASNPRGQETQYF.

This chain links TRBV12-1 with TRBJ2-1; the DNA was not used to check the table's D call, TRBD2. TRBV12-1 is reported as a pseudogene. The CDR3 length is 15 residues. The CDR3 reads CASSPGLAGYNEQFF. The CDR3 nucleotides read TGTGCCAGCAGCCCCGGACTAGCGGGGTACAATGAGCAGTTCTTC.

The table lists this clone with a count of one. The J gene is TRBJ1-2, the V gene TRBV30; 7 positions agree with TRBD1. Per the germline V gene, CDR1 is GTSNPN and CDR2 is SVGIG (reference sequence). This CDR3 is built from 17 residues. Germline trimming cut 4 bases from V and 4 bases from J; bases unmatched to any gene: 18. The CDR3 nucleotides read TGTGCCTGGACCCGCCCGGGACAGTCGTTCACCGGCTATGGCTACACCTTC. Amino acid sequence: CAWTRPGQSFTGYGYTF.

J is TRBJ2-3 and V is TRBV5-1; 13 nucleotides align to TRBD2. This CDR3 has 17 residues. V gave up 4 bases and J gave up 3 bases; unmatched junction bases: 8. Germline CDR1 SGHRS, CDR2 YFSETQ. This CDR3 is CASSPALLAGGTDTQYF. CDR3 DNA: TGCGCCAGCAGCCCCGCGTTACTAGCGGGGGGGACAGATACGCAGTATTTT.

The chain joins TRBV11-1 to TRBJ2-7; D unclear. V was trimmed by 0 bases and J by 2 bases, leaving 11 bases between them. Germline-derived CDR1 and CDR2 are SGHAT and FQDESV (reference sequence). The CDR3 runs to 15 residues. The DNA for the CDR3 is TGTGCCAGCAGCTTAGCAGGTTCCGGAGCCTACGAGCAGTACTTC. Translating gives CASSLAGSGAYEQYF.

V gene TRBV5-6 combines with J gene TRBJ2-1; TRBD1 aligns across 8 bases. Germline values: CDR1 SGHDT, CDR2 YYEEEE. The CDR3 totals 19 residues. Trimming at V came to 4 bases and at J to 0 bases, leaving 15 bases not matched to a gene. The CDR3 region is CASSPWDRFLMSSYNEQFF. The CDR3 DNA sequence: TGTGCCAGCAGCCCGTGGGACAGGTTTTTAATGAGCTCCTACAATGAGCAGTTCTTC.

This clone was seen only a few times. The rearrangement joins TRBV19 to TRBJ1-1; D gene unclear. Looked up from germline, CDR1 is LNHDA and CDR2 is SQIVND (reference sequence). CDR3 length: 12 residues. Between the trimmed V and J ends, which lost 7 bases and 3 bases, there was a span of 9 bases. The CDR3, as DNA: TGTGCCAGTATGTTCGGTCACACTGAAGCTTTCTTT. Amino acids: CASMFGHTEAFF. The full variable domain, in which reference TRBV19 and TRBJ1-1 provide the parts outside the CDR3, is DGGITQSPKYLFRKEGQNVTLSCEQNLNHDAMYWYRQDPGQGLRLIYYSQIVNDFQKGDIAEGYSVSREKKESFPLTVTSAQKNPTAFYLCASMFGHTEAFFGQGTRLTVV.

The CDR3 loop is CASSLPTADRGDYNEQFF. CDR3 nucleotides: TGTGCCAGCAGCTTACCTACAGCGGACAGGGGTGACTACAATGAGCAGTTCTTC. The chain couples TRBV7-6 to TRBJ2-1, with 9 bases identical to TRBD1. This CDR3 contains 18 residues. Looked up from germline, CDR1 is SGHVS and CDR2 is FNYEAQ. The V gene end was trimmed by 2 bases and the J gene end by 3 bases; junction bases not matched to a gene: 11.

The V call is TRBV5-1, the J call TRBJ1-1; D is unresolved. Looked up from germline, CDR1 is SGHRS and CDR2 is YFSETQ. The CDR3 consists of 14 residues. Trimming shortened V by 0 bases and J by 4 bases, and 10 bases separated the two germline ends. The CDR3 coding sequence is TGCGCCAGCAGCTTGGATGGCGGTTCCACTGAAGCTTTCTTT. It yields the protein CASSLDGGSTEAFF. Using reference TRBV5-1 and TRBJ1-1 for the parts outside the CDR3, the full variable domain is KAGVTQTPRYLIKTRGQQVTLSCSPISGHRSVSWYQQTPGQGLQFLFEYFSETQRNKGNFPGRFSGRQFSNSRSEMNVSTLELGDSALYLCASSLDGGSTEAFFGQGTRLTVV.

The chain carries TRBV7-6 and TRBJ1-2, with TRBD1 matching over 8 bases. This CDR3 region has 18 residues. V lost 0 bases to trimming and J lost 5 bases; unmatched junction nucleotides: 14. Germline V gene sequence: CDR1 SGHVS, CDR2 FNYEAQ. The CDR3: CASSLARRLPDRAYGYTF. The CDR3 DNA reads TGTGCCAGCAGCTTAGCGCGGCGCCTGCCGGACAGGGCTTATGGCTACACCTTC.

This clone was seen a handful of times. The J gene is TRBJ1-2, the V gene TRBV11-2; D unresolved. Trimming removed 5 bases from V and 8 bases from J, with 18 bases in between. CDR3 length: 14 residues. Germline lookup yields CDR1 SGHAT and CDR2 FQNNGV. The CDR3 nucleotides are TGTGCCAGCAGCCCCCCGGGAATCCGCGGGGGCTACACCTTC. This translates into CASSPPGIRGGYTF.

The CDR3, as DNA: TGTGCCATCATGGCCAACACCATATATTTT. Translation gives CAIMANTIYF. The rearrangement joins TRBV10-3 to TRBJ1-3; D is uncertain. Germline CDR1 ENHRY, CDR2 SYGVKD. V was pared by 7 bases and J by 7 bases, with 5 bases between. CDR3 length: 10 residues.

V is TRBV6-4 and J is TRBJ2-1; TRBD2 matches at 13 bases. The CDR3 is 13 amino acids. Germline assignment: CDR1 MRHNA and CDR2 SNTAGT. Trimming took 6 bases from V and 8 from J; bases not matched to a gene: 1. CDR3 sequence: CASRLAGGHEQFF. The CDR3 nucleotides are TGTGCCAGCAGACTAGCGGGGGGGCATGAGCAGTTCTTC.

The chain employs TRBV7-3 and TRBJ1-4; 8 positions agree with TRBD1. V gave up 5 bases and J gave up 0 bases; unmatched junction bases: 5. Germline assignment: CDR1 SGHTA and CDR2 FQGTGA. This CDR3 comprises 16 residues. DNA for the CDR3: TGTGCCAGCAGCCAGGGGACAGGCGCAACTAATGAAAAACTGTTTTTT. Translation gives CASSQGTGATNEKLFF.

The CDR3 nucleotides read TGTGCCTGGAGTGTACGAACCCTACCCGGGGAGCTGTTTTTT. Its protein product is CAWSVRTLPGELFF. The chain recombines TRBV30 with TRBJ2-2; D ambiguous. CDR1 GTSNPN and CDR2 SVGIG come from the germline V gene (reference sequence). V was cut by 0 bases and J by 6 bases, with 11 bases left in between. The CDR3 consists of 14 residues.

The gene calls are TRBV11-2 and TRBJ2-1, with TRBD2 identical over 13 bases. The germline gives CDR1 SGHAT, CDR2 FQNNGV. With 5 bases clipped from V and 13 bases from J, the junction kept 8 bases outside the gene matches. The CDR3 has 14 amino acids. The CDR3 coding sequence is TGTGCCAGCAGCCGCTCACTAGCGGGGGGGTCTCAGTTCTTC. Translation gives CASSRSLAGGSQFF. Drawing the rest from reference TRBV11-2 and TRBJ2-1, the complete variable domain is EAGVAQSPRYKIIEKRQSVAFWCNPISGHATLYWYQQILGQGPKLLIQFQNNGVVDDSQLPKDRFSAERLKGVDSTLKIQPAKLEDSAVYLCASSRSLAGGSQFFGPGTRLTVL.

V and J are TRBV28 and TRBJ1-2, with 11 bases that match TRBD1. CDR3 size: 17 residues. Trimming took 6 bases from V and 4 from J; bases not matched to a gene: 13. Germline V gene lookup returns CDR1 MDHEN and CDR2 SYDVKM. The CDR3 DNA reads as TGTGCCAGCAGGGGGGCGGGGGACAGGGGGTTTGGCTATGGCTACACCTTC. Translating gives CASRGAGDRGFGYGYTF.

The chain is built from TRBV7-3 and TRBJ2-4; perhaps TRBD1 as D (6 bases). CDR3 size: 17 residues. CDR1 SGHTA and CDR2 FQGTGA come from the germline V gene. Trimming took off 0 bases at V and 3 bases at J, with 15 bases between the two ends. The CDR3 reads CASSLTRQGLGKNIQYF. CDR3 coding DNA: TGTGCCAGCAGCTTAACTCGGCAGGGGTTGGGCAAAAACATTCAGTACTTC. Using reference TRBV7-3 and TRBJ2-4 for the parts outside the CDR3, the full variable domain is GAGVSQTPSNKVTEKGKYVELRCDPISGHTALYWYRQSLGQGPEFLIYFQGTGAADDSGLPNDRFFAVRPEGSVSTLKIQRTERGDSAVYLCASSLTRQGLGKNIQYFGAGTRLSVL.